This TCR beta chain was profiled in a study of shared clonotypes between healthy human individuals. Naive CD8 isolation took CD45RO-negative cells positively selected for CCR7 and excluded terminally differentiated effector memory CD45RA+ cells. The donor cohort consisted entirely of Caucasian adults residing in Nashville, Tennessee. The study ran the assay at deep level. Repertoires were generated with immunoSEQ multiplex PCR, while TCRdb's copy carries only in-frame clones and drops some. Among about 1.9 million clones listed, 90% to 95% were seen once. The CDR3 totals 12 residues. Trimming stripped 3 bases from V and 7 bases from J, with 9 bases between. The V gene's germline CDR1 is SGHVS and CDR2 FQNEAQ.

The source material was naive CD8+ T cells from PBMCs. The rearrangement uses TRBV7-8 and TRBJ1-1, with a weak D call TRBD1 (5 bases). This clonotype was sampled from a man aged 18 to 29 in good health. Some clones in this sample may be carry-over from other donors' samples. CDR3 loop: CASSLTDSEAFF. The CDR3 coding sequence is TGTGCCAGCAGCTTGACAGACAGTGAAGCTTTCTTT.